A selection of T cell receptor beta chains follows, all from one sample in a study of blood T cell repertoires in COVID-19. Data came from immunoSEQ multiplex PCR; TCRdb stores just in-frame clones and leaves some out. The table shows 180,000 or so clones, with approximately 81% occurring only once. The sequencing sample was made of peripheral blood. These receptors came from a woman of 80 years or more with acute or convalescent COVID-19. The CDR3 runs from the conserved cysteine through the conserved F or W. D genes are given only for firm matches. Clone size appears in some rows only: once, few, many, or a class for an expanded clone.

CDR3 length: 15; D gene: TRBD1; V gene: TRBV24-1; clone size: NA; J gene: TRBJ2-6; CDR3 DNA: TGTGCCACCAGTGATTCGAGGACAGGCGGTAACGTCCTGACTTTC; CDR3 protein: CATSDSRTGGNVLTF
CDR3 length: 15; D gene: TRBD2; V gene: TRBV5-1; clone size: NA; J gene: TRBJ2-4; CDR3 DNA: TGCGCCAGCAGCTACACTACTAGCGTAGGAAACATTCAGTACTTC; CDR3 protein: CASSYTTSVGNIQYF
CDR3 length: 13; D gene: NA; V gene: TRBV5-5; clone size: NA; J gene: TRBJ1-2; CDR3 DNA: TGTGCCAGCAGCTTGGTGGCGGGCTATGGCTACACCTTC; CDR3 protein: CASSLVAGYGYTF
CDR3 length: 12; D gene: NA; V gene: TRBV28; clone size: NA; J gene: TRBJ2-5; CDR3 DNA: TGTGCCAGCAGGAGTAACAGAGAGACCCAGTACTTC; CDR3 protein: CASRSNRETQYF
CDR3 length: 14; D gene: NA; V gene: TRBV9; clone size: once; J gene: TRBJ2-1; CDR3 DNA: TGTGCCAGCAGCGTAGGGGTTGGTTACAGTGAGCAGTTCTTC; CDR3 protein: CASSVGVGYSEQFF
CDR3 length: 15; D gene: TRBD1; V gene: TRBV4-3; clone size: NA; J gene: TRBJ2-7; CDR3 DNA: TGCGCCAGCAGCCGCATCCCGGGACAGGGTTACGAGCAGTACTTC; CDR3 protein: CASSRIPGQGYEQYF
CDR3 length: 18; D gene: TRBD2; V gene: TRBV29-1; clone size: NA; J gene: TRBJ2-3; CDR3 DNA: TGCAGCGTTGGGGCCTTTCCGGGACTAGCGGGACAGTCGGATACGCAGTATTTT; CDR3 protein: CSVGAFPGLAGQSDTQYF
CDR3 length: 15; D gene: NA; V gene: TRBV7-2; clone size: NA; J gene: TRBJ2-1; CDR3 DNA: TGTGCCAGCAGCCTAGGGCTGACTTCCTACAATGAGCAGTTCTTC; CDR3 protein: CASSLGLTSYNEQFF
CDR3 length: 14; D gene: NA; V gene: TRBV16; clone size: NA; J gene: TRBJ2-7; CDR3 DNA: TGTGCCAGCAGCCAGGGACAAGGGCCCTACGAGCAGTACTTC; CDR3 protein: CASSQGQGPYEQYF
CDR3 length: 12; D gene: NA; V gene: TRBV3-1/TRBV3-2; clone size: NA; J gene: TRBJ1-6; CDR3 DNA: TGTGCCAGCAGCCAGCTAAATTCACCCCTCCACTTT; CDR3 protein: CASSQLNSPLHF
CDR3 length: 14; D gene: NA; V gene: TRBV2; clone size: NA; J gene: TRBJ1-1; CDR3 DNA: TGTGCCAGCGGCCGAAGGCAGGGCAACACTGAAGCTTTCTTT; CDR3 protein: CASGRRQGNTEAFF
CDR3 length: 17; D gene: NA; V gene: TRBV7-3; clone size: NA; J gene: TRBJ1-2; CDR3 DNA: TGTGCCAGCAGCTTAACGACGGAGGGATCGCACGAGGGAGGCTACACCTTC; CDR3 protein: CASSLTTEGSHEGGYTF
CDR3 length: 14; D gene: NA; V gene: TRBV6-5; clone size: NA; J gene: TRBJ1-2; CDR3 DNA: TGTGCCAGCAGCTACCGACAAGGGAGCTATGGCTACACCTTC; CDR3 protein: CASSYRQGSYGYTF
CDR3 length: 13; D gene: TRBD1; V gene: TRBV24-1; clone size: NA; J gene: TRBJ2-7; CDR3 DNA: TGTGCCACCAGTGACATGACAGGGACCAGGCAGTACTTC; CDR3 protein: CATSDMTGTRQYF
CDR3 length: 14; D gene: TRBD1; V gene: TRBV18; clone size: NA; J gene: TRBJ2-7; CDR3 DNA: TGTGCCAGCTCACCACAGGGACAGGGAAACGAGCAGTACTTC; CDR3 protein: CASSPQGQGNEQYF
CDR3 length: 11; D gene: NA; V gene: TRBV24-1; clone size: NA; J gene: TRBJ1-2; CDR3 DNA: TGTGCCACCAGTGTGAACAGCCTCTACACCTTC; CDR3 protein: CATSVNSLYTF
CDR3 length: 12; D gene: NA; V gene: TRBV5-1; clone size: NA; J gene: TRBJ2-5; CDR3 DNA: TGCGCCAGCAGCTTGGAAAGCGAGACCCAGTACTTC; CDR3 protein: CASSLESETQYF
CDR3 length: 14; D gene: TRBD2; V gene: TRBV5-1; clone size: NA; J gene: TRBJ2-7; CDR3 DNA: TGCGCCAGCAGCTTTGGACTAGCGGTTTACGAGCAGTACTTC; CDR3 protein: CASSFGLAVYEQYF
CDR3 length: 15; D gene: NA; V gene: TRBV5-1; clone size: NA; J gene: TRBJ2-5; CDR3 DNA: TGCGCCAGCAGTGGCAGGGGAGAAGGCCAAGAGACCCAGTACTTC; CDR3 protein: CASSGRGEGQETQYF
CDR3 length: 13; D gene: TRBD2; V gene: TRBV28; clone size: NA; J gene: TRBJ2-7; CDR3 DNA: TGTGCCAGTCTAGCGGGGGGCTCCTACGAGCAGTACTTC; CDR3 protein: CASLAGGSYEQYF
CDR3 length: 15; D gene: TRBD1; V gene: TRBV3-1/TRBV3-2; clone size: NA; J gene: TRBJ2-1; CDR3 DNA: TGTGCCAGCACTCGACAGGGTATGGGTCGCAATGAGCAGTTCTTC; CDR3 protein: CASTRQGMGRNEQFF
CDR3 length: 14; D gene: NA; V gene: TRBV10-1; clone size: NA; J gene: TRBJ1-4; CDR3 DNA: TGCGCCAGCAGTGAGGGACAGTATAATGAAAAACTGTTTTTT; CDR3 protein: CASSEGQYNEKLFF
CDR3 length: 13; D gene: TRBD1; V gene: TRBV7-6; clone size: NA; J gene: TRBJ1-1; CDR3 DNA: TGTGCCAGCAGCCGCGACAGGGATGGAAGGGCTTTCTTT; CDR3 protein: CASSRDRDGRAFF
CDR3 length: 17; D gene: NA; V gene: TRBV21-1; clone size: NA; J gene: TRBJ1-3; CDR3 DNA: TGTGCCAGCAGCAAAGCTCGAGACAGGGTCACTGGAAACACCATATATTTT; CDR3 protein: CASSKARDRVTGNTIYF
CDR3 length: 15; D gene: TRBD2; V gene: TRBV10-1; clone size: NA; J gene: TRBJ2-5; CDR3 DNA: TGCGCCAGCAGCCGAGGGCTAGCGGGTGCCGGGACCCAGTACTTC; CDR3 protein: CASSRGLAGAGTQYF
CDR3 length: 14; D gene: NA; V gene: TRBV6-5; clone size: NA; J gene: TRBJ1-4; CDR3 DNA: TGTGCCAGCAGCCGACAGGCAACTAATGAAAAACTGTTTTTT; CDR3 protein: CASSRQATNEKLFF
CDR3 length: 15; D gene: NA; V gene: TRBV15; clone size: NA; J gene: TRBJ2-5; CDR3 DNA: TGTGCCACCAGCAAGCTCCGGGACTACCAAGAGACCCAGTACTTC; CDR3 protein: CATSKLRDYQETQYF
CDR3 length: 15; D gene: NA; V gene: TRBV3-1/TRBV3-2; clone size: NA; J gene: TRBJ2-7; CDR3 DNA: TGTGCCAGCAGCCAAGTCGGAAAGGGACTCTACGAGCAGTACTTC; CDR3 protein: CASSQVGKGLYEQYF
CDR3 length: 12; D gene: NA; V gene: TRBV19; clone size: NA; J gene: TRBJ2-7; CDR3 DNA: TGTGCCAGTAGCATCGGGGGATACGAGCAGTACTTC; CDR3 protein: CASSIGGYEQYF
CDR3 length: 15; D gene: NA; V gene: TRBV11-2; clone size: once; J gene: TRBJ1-6; CDR3 DNA: TGTGCCAGCAGCTTCCCGAGCTCCTATAATTCACCCCTCCACTTT; CDR3 protein: CASSFPSSYNSPLHF
CDR3 length: 14; D gene: TRBD1; V gene: TRBV7-9; clone size: NA; J gene: TRBJ1-2; CDR3 DNA: TGTGCCAGCAGCTTGGGACAGGCGTTGGGAGGCTACACCTTC; CDR3 protein: CASSLGQALGGYTF
CDR3 length: 14; D gene: TRBD1; V gene: TRBV30; clone size: few; J gene: TRBJ1-6; CDR3 DNA: TGTGCCTGGAGTGCCGACAGGGTCGGTTCACCCCTCCACTTT; CDR3 protein: CAWSADRVGSPLHF
CDR3 length: 15; D gene: TRBD1; V gene: TRBV27; clone size: NA; J gene: TRBJ2-7; CDR3 DNA: TGTGCCAGCAGTCACGGGACAGGACTCTCCTACGAGCAGTACTTC; CDR3 protein: CASSHGTGLSYEQYF
CDR3 length: 14; D gene: NA; V gene: TRBV9; clone size: NA; J gene: TRBJ2-2; CDR3 DNA: TGTGCCAGCGCCCCAGCGGGGAACACCGGGGAGCTGTTTTTT; CDR3 protein: CASAPAGNTGELFF
CDR3 length: 13; D gene: TRBD2; V gene: TRBV19; clone size: NA; J gene: TRBJ2-7; CDR3 DNA: TGTGCCAGTAGTATGGCGCTAGCGGTCGAGCAGTACTTC; CDR3 protein: CASSMALAVEQYF
CDR3 length: 16; D gene: TRBD2; V gene: TRBV5-4; clone size: NA; J gene: TRBJ2-1; CDR3 DNA: TGTGCCAGCAGCTCTGGACTAGCTACCTTCGTCGCTGAGCAGTTCTTC; CDR3 protein: CASSSGLATFVAEQFF
CDR3 length: 14; D gene: NA; V gene: TRBV27; clone size: NA; J gene: TRBJ2-7; CDR3 DNA: TGTGCCAGCAGTTTAAGGGGGTTCGACTACGAGCAGTACTTC; CDR3 protein: CASSLRGFDYEQYF
CDR3 length: 20; D gene: NA; V gene: TRBV24-1; clone size: NA; J gene: TRBJ1-1; CDR3 DNA: TGTGCCACCGACGTGCATGGCGGACAGATTGGTGGGCAAGTGAACACTGAAGCTTTCTTT; CDR3 protein: CATDVHGGQIGGQVNTEAFF
CDR3 length: 15; D gene: TRBD2; V gene: TRBV18; clone size: NA; J gene: TRBJ2-1; CDR3 DNA: TGTGCCAGCTCACCGGGACTAGCGGGAGACAATGAGCAGTTCTTC; CDR3 protein: CASSPGLAGDNEQFF
CDR3 length: 14; D gene: TRBD1; V gene: TRBV19; clone size: NA; J gene: TRBJ2-4; CDR3 DNA: TGTGCCAGTACCCGGGACAGGGTCAAAAACATTCAGTACTTC; CDR3 protein: CASTRDRVKNIQYF
CDR3 length: 14; D gene: TRBD1; V gene: TRBV19; clone size: NA; J gene: TRBJ1-3; CDR3 DNA: TGTGCCAGCCGGACAGGGAGGAGATCCAACACCATATATTTT; CDR3 protein: CASRTGRRSNTIYF
CDR3 length: 17; D gene: TRBD1; V gene: TRBV28; clone size: NA; J gene: TRBJ1-1; CDR3 DNA: TGTGCCAGCAGTTTATGCCGACAGGGTGGTCGGTGCACTGAAGCTTTCTTT; CDR3 protein: CASSLCRQGGRCTEAFF
CDR3 length: 14; D gene: TRBD1; V gene: TRBV18; clone size: NA; J gene: TRBJ1-1; CDR3 DNA: TGTGCCAGCTCACCATACAGGGGATCCACTGAAGCTTTCTTT; CDR3 protein: CASSPYRGSTEAFF
CDR3 length: 13; D gene: NA; V gene: TRBV11-3; clone size: NA; J gene: TRBJ2-3; CDR3 DNA: TGTGCCAGCAGCGCGGGGACCGGGGATACGCAGTATTTT; CDR3 protein: CASSAGTGDTQYF
CDR3 length: 11; D gene: TRBD1; V gene: TRBV29-1; clone size: NA; J gene: TRBJ1-2; CDR3 DNA: TGCAGCTTTGGACAGGGGGAGGGCTACACCTTC; CDR3 protein: CSFGQGEGYTF
CDR3 length: 14; D gene: NA; V gene: TRBV12-5; clone size: few; J gene: TRBJ1-1; CDR3 DNA: TGTGCTAGTACCCCCGGGAATTGGAACACTGAAGCTTTCTTT; CDR3 protein: CASTPGNWNTEAFF
CDR3 length: 14; D gene: TRBD2; V gene: TRBV13; clone size: NA; J gene: TRBJ2-1; CDR3 DNA: TGTGCCAGCAGCGCAGCGGGAAAGGACAATGAGCAGTTCTTC; CDR3 protein: CASSAAGKDNEQFF
CDR3 length: 16; D gene: NA; V gene: TRBV4-3; clone size: NA; J gene: TRBJ1-6; CDR3 DNA: TGCGCCAGCAGCCAACCACGATGGGGCAGAAATTCACCCCTCCACTTT; CDR3 protein: CASSQPRWGRNSPLHF
CDR3 length: 15; D gene: TRBD2; V gene: TRBV7-2; clone size: NA; J gene: TRBJ2-1; CDR3 DNA: TGTGCCAGCAGCCTGGGACTAGCGGCTTACAATGAGCAGTTCTTC; CDR3 protein: CASSLGLAAYNEQFF
CDR3 length: 13; D gene: TRBD2; V gene: TRBV10-1; clone size: NA; J gene: TRBJ2-5; CDR3 DNA: TGCGCCAGCAGTGGGGCTAGCGGAGAGACCCAGTACTTC; CDR3 protein: CASSGASGETQYF
CDR3 length: 16; D gene: TRBD1; V gene: TRBV7-9; clone size: NA; J gene: TRBJ1-1; CDR3 DNA: TGTGCCAGCAGCTCCGACGGTCAGGGGGTTAATCCTGAAGCTTTCTTT; CDR3 protein: CASSSDGQGVNPEAFF
CDR3 length: 17; D gene: NA; V gene: TRBV7-6; clone size: NA; J gene: TRBJ1-4; CDR3 DNA: TGTGCCAGCAGCTCCCGAGGCGGCGGGGGGCGAGTTGAAAAACTGTTTTTT; CDR3 protein: CASSSRGGGGRVEKLFF
CDR3 length: 16; D gene: TRBD2; V gene: TRBV9; clone size: NA; J gene: TRBJ2-3; CDR3 DNA: TGTGCCAGCAGCGACCAACCGACTAGCGGGGTCGGTACGCAGTATTTT; CDR3 protein: CASSDQPTSGVGTQYF